Sequencing of this T cell receptor (beta chain) was carried out in a study of CD8+CD57+ T cells in acquired aplastic anemia. Genomic DNA acted as the template from which TCR beta VDJ combination and CDR3 sequence profiling were carried out. TCRdb passed the reads through MiXCR, listing each CDR3 protein once. The sample lists 120,000 or so distinct CDR3 sequences, approximately 61% seen once, with approximately 28% in the top ten. Patients included in sequencing had previously demonstrated CD8+CD57+ cell expansion by flow cytometry. The enrolled patients all had severe acquired aplastic anemia. Per the germline V gene, CDR1 is MNHEY and CDR2 is SMNVEV (reference sequence). The CDR3 is made up of 16 amino acids. V lost 5 bases and J 1 base, leaving 17 bases between the germline ends.

The TCR was taken from a human donor with aplastic anemia. The sample consisted of sorted CD4+, CD8+, or CD8+CD57+ T cells (not recorded which) from PBMCs. The chain carries TRBV27 and TRBJ2-5; a weak D match, TRBD2 (6 bases). In nucleotides, the CDR3 is TGTGCCAGCAGTGCCCAAGGGGACTGGCTCCAAGAGACCCAGTACTTC. It is translated as CASSAQGDWLQETQYF.